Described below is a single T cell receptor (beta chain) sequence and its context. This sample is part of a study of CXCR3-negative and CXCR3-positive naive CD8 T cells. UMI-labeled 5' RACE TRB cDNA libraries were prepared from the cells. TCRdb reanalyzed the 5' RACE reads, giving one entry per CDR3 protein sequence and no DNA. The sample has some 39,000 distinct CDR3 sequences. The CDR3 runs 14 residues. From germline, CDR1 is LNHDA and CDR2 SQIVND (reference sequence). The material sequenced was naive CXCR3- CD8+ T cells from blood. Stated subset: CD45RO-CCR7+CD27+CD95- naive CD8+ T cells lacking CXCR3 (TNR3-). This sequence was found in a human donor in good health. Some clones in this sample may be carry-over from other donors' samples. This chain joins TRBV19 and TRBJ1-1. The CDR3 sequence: CASSFTSLNTEAFF.